A single sample gave rise to the 21 T cell receptor beta chains below, sequenced in a study of human T cells and chemical hapten exposure. Time point given: patch test 1, 2 weeks after DPC sensitization. Documented treatment: therapeutic diphenylcyclopropenone sensitization with weekly scalp DPC. TCRdb passed the RACE reads through MiXCR, listing each CDR3 protein once. The sample carries fewer than 60,000 distinct CDR3 sequences, 9.3% recorded once. This specimen was whole blood, taken in connection with sensitization to the hapten diphenylcyclopropenone (DPC). These receptor sequences come from a woman aged 50 to 65 with alopecia areata. Some clones in this sample may be carry-over from other donors' samples.

This clonotype has a count of ten or more. The chain combines TRBV3-1 with TRBJ2-7; D unclear. The CDR3 has 14 residues. V gave up 1 base and J gave up 2 bases, with 9 bases separating them. Germline values: CDR1 LGHDT, CDR2 YNNKEL (reference sequence). CDR3 nucleotide sequence: TGTGCCAGCAGCCAAGCACTGGAAGCCTACGAGCAGTACTTC. It specifies CASSQALEAYEQYF.

This rearrangement joins TRBV29-1 to TRBJ2-1; a possible D gene is TRBD2 (5 bases). CDR1 is SQVTM and CDR2 is ANQGSEA in the germline V gene. This CDR3 contains 11 residues. V dropped 4 bases and J dropped 10 bases, with 11 bases sitting between them. CDR3 DNA: TGCAGCGTTGTAATGACTAACGAGCAGTTCTTC. Translated, it gives CSVVMTNEQFF.

This clonotype was picked up many times. The chain is built from TRBV29-1 and TRBJ1-2; D is ambiguous. Germline lookup yields CDR1 SQVTM and CDR2 ANQGSEA. V was pared by 7 bases and J by 6 bases, with 18 bases between. This CDR3 is 13 amino acids long. The CDR3 nucleotides are TGCAGCGCTGGACGGACCGACCTTCATGGCTACACCTTC. Protein: CSAGRTDLHGYTF.

This clonotype turned up a few times. The chain recombines TRBV7-9 with TRBJ1-2; D is unclear. V was trimmed by 2 bases and J by 4 bases, leaving 8 bases between them. CDR1 and CDR2 (germline): SEHNR, FQNEAQ (reference sequence). The CDR3 contains 13 residues. The CDR3 region has the DNA TGTGCCAGCAGCTTAAAGGAGCCCTATGGCTACACCTTC. This translates into CASSLKEPYGYTF.

The chain employs TRBV7-2 and TRBJ2-7, with D perhaps assigned TRBD1 or TRBD2 (5 bases each). Germline CDR1 is SGHTA and CDR2 is FQGNSA. V was pared by 3 bases and J by 0 bases, with 15 bases between. The length of the CDR3 is 16 residues. The CDR3 protein is CASSLGFGGLSYEQYF. The CDR3 DNA is TGTGCCAGCAGCTTGGGGTTTGGGGGTCTCTCCTACGAGCAGTACTTC.

This clonotype occurred many times. This rearrangement joins TRBV6-1 to TRBJ2-1, with D tentatively TRBD2 (5 bases). There are 13 residues in the CDR3. V shed 7 bases and J shed 8 bases, with 15 bases lying between them. Germline CDR1 is MNHNS and CDR2 is SASEGT. CDR3 sequence (DNA): TGTGCCAGCACGAGGGTTCGATCTGATGAGCAGTTCTTC. This encodes CASTRVRSDEQFF.

This clonotype was observed at least ten times. The chain employs TRBV28 and TRBJ2-4; 8 bases agree with TRBD2. V shed 7 bases and J 5 bases; nucleotides not matched to a gene: 4. The CDR3 is 13 amino acids. Germline lookup yields CDR1 MDHEN and CDR2 SYDVKM. The chain's CDR3 is CASTGTRENIQYF. For the CDR3, the DNA is TGTGCCAGCACAGGGACTAGGGAAAACATTCAGTACTTC.

This clonotype was found a few times. The genes are TRBV29-1 and TRBJ2-3, with 7 positions matching TRBD1. This CDR3 contains 13 residues. V shed 3 bases, J shed 4 bases, and the junction held 4 bases outside the gene matches. Per germline, CDR1 SQVTM and CDR2 ANQGSEA. For the CDR3, the DNA is TGCAGCGTTGAGCCTCAGGGGGCAGATACGCAGTATTTT. Its translation: CSVEPQGADTQYF.

This clonotype was seen ten or more times. This chain joins TRBV29-1 and TRBJ2-1; D remains unclear. CDR3 size: 11 residues. V was pared by 8 bases and J by 5 bases, with 10 bases between. From germline, CDR1 is SQVTM and CDR2 ANQGSEA. This CDR3 is CSFGRNNEQFF. The DNA of the CDR3 is TGCAGCTTTGGGCGGAACAATGAGCAGTTCTTC.

In this sample, this clonotype turned up many times. The chain has TRBV6-5 and TRBJ2-4; weak D call: TRBD1 (5 bases). This CDR3 spans 17 amino acids. With 0 bases removed from V and 0 bases from J, the gap between germline ends came to 12 bases. Germline V gene lookup returns CDR1 MNHEY and CDR2 SVGAGI. The CDR3 bases are TGTGCCAGCAGTTACTCGAGACAGTCGCTAGCCAAAAACATTCAGTACTTC. This translates into CASSYSRQSLAKNIQYF.

V gene TRBV7-2 combines with J gene TRBJ1-1, with unresolved D. V lost 5 bases and J lost 11, with 12 bases in between. The CDR3 spans 11 residues. CDR1 is SGHTA and CDR2 is FQGNSA in the germline V gene. In DNA, the CDR3 is TGTGCCAGCAGCCGAAAGATGCCCGCTTTCTTT. Protein product: CASSRKMPAFF.

This clonotype was seen more than once but under ten times. The V and J genes are TRBV11-1 and TRBJ2-5; possibly TRBD2 for D (5 bases). In germline, CDR1 is SGHAT, CDR2 FQDESV (reference sequence). V lost 4 bases and J lost 1, with 16 bases in between. The CDR3 has 16 residues. The CDR3 sequence is CASSSLQRNIQETQYF. The CDR3 DNA is TGTGCCAGCAGCTCCTTGCAGCGGAATATCCAAGAGACCCAGTACTTC. The full variable domain, its missing parts supplied by reference TRBV11-1 and TRBJ2-5, is EAEVAQSPRYKITEKSQAVAFWCDPISGHATLYWYRQILGQGPELLVQFQDESVVDDSQLPKDRFSAERLKGVDSTLKIQPAELGDSAMYLCASSSLQRNIQETQYFGPGTRLLVL.

This clonotype counts as medium-sized. This chain joins TRBV20-1 and TRBJ2-2; 9 bases match TRBD2. This CDR3 is built from 15 residues. Germline V lookup: CDR1 DFQATT, CDR2 SNEGSKA (reference sequence). V shed 1 base, J shed 6 bases, and the junction held 6 bases outside the gene matches. CDR3 sequence: CSARGAGGPAGELFF. DNA of the CDR3: TGCAGTGCTAGAGGGGCGGGAGGGCCGGCCGGGGAGCTGTTTTTT.

This clonotype was seen repeatedly, ten times or more. The rearrangement uses TRBV10-2 and TRBJ2-5, with TRBD1 matching over 8 bases. Germline CDR1 is WSHSY and CDR2 is SAAADI. After removal of 0 bases from V and 4 bases from J, the junction contained 1 base not matched to a gene. The CDR3 loop spans 14 amino acids. The CDR3 region has the DNA TGCGCCAGCAGTGAGTCGACAGGGGCAGAGACCCAGTACTTC. Protein product: CASSESTGAETQYF.

This clonotype was observed many times. The gene calls are TRBV24-1 and TRBJ2-1, with 10 nucleotides matching TRBD2. The CDR3 is made up of 15 amino acids. Germline V CDR1 and CDR2: KGHDR, SFDVKD. Losses at the gene ends were 4 bases for V and 4 bases for J; bases not matched to a gene: 3. Written as DNA, the CDR3 is TGTGCCACCAGTGACAGACTAGCGGGTTACAATGAGCAGTTCTTC. It specifies CATSDRLAGYNEQFF.

This clonotype was found many times. The J gene is TRBJ2-2, the V gene TRBV9; unclear D gene. The germline V and J ends were trimmed by 1 base and 5 bases, with 3 bases remaining between them. CDR3 size: 12 residues. Per germline, CDR1 SGDLS and CDR2 YYNGEE. This CDR3 reads CASSVSTGELFF. The CDR3 DNA reads as TGTGCCAGCAGCGTATCGACCGGGGAGCTGTTTTTT.

This clonotype has at least ten counts. The CDR3 DNA reads as TGTGCCAGCAGCAAGACTAGCGGTTCCTACGAGCAGTACTTC. Protein product: CASSKTSGSYEQYF. The V call is TRBV7-2, the J call TRBJ2-7, with 9 nucleotides matching TRBD2. The germline V gene has CDR1 SGHTA and CDR2 FQGNSA. Germline trimming cut 5 bases from V and 1 base from J; bases unmatched to any gene: 3. The CDR3 is 14 amino acids.

This clonotype has just a few counts. This sequence joins TRBV9 and TRBJ2-3; D is ambiguous. The CDR3 has 12 amino acids. Germline V gene sequence: CDR1 SGDLS, CDR2 YYNGEE. V lost 0 bases and J 6 bases, leaving 5 bases between the germline ends. DNA for the CDR3: TGTGCCAGCAGCGTAGCTCCCGATACGCAGTATTTT. Translating it yields CASSVAPDTQYF.

There are many counts of this clonotype. The CDR3 spells CASSPKGTGVTEAFF. The CDR3 nucleotides read TGTGCCAGCAGCCCAAAGGGAACGGGGGTCACTGAAGCTTTCTTT. V is TRBV7-2 and J is TRBJ1-1; maybe TRBD1 (5 bases). The V gene lost 5 bases and the J gene lost 4 bases, with 17 bases spanning the gap. The CDR3 runs 15 residues. Germline V gene data show CDR1 as SGHTA and CDR2 as FQGNSA.

This clonotype was observed a handful of times. This chain connects TRBV19 to TRBJ1-6, with 8 bases fitting TRBD1. The CDR3 sequence is 13 residues long. Germline trimming cut 4 bases from V and 13 bases from J; bases unmatched to any gene: 6. Germline V gene sequence: CDR1 LNHDA, CDR2 SQIVND (reference sequence). The CDR3 sequence is CASSTGRDRPLHF. The CDR3 DNA reads TGTGCCAGTAGTACCGGGCGGGACAGGCCCCTCCACTTT.

This clonotype was recorded many times. The chain recombines TRBV9 with TRBJ2-1, with D possibly being TRBD2 (6 bases). The CDR3 has 17 amino acids. Trimming took 2 bases from V and 4 from J, leaving 19 bases between them. Germline loops: CDR1 SGDLS, CDR2 YYNGEE. The CDR3 sequence is CASSVAPLAGRYNEQFF. The CDR3 coding sequence is TGTGCCAGCAGCGTCGCGCCTCTAGCCGGGAGATACAATGAGCAGTTCTTC.